The 29 T cell receptor beta chains listed next were all sequenced from one sample in a study of blood T cell repertoires in COVID-19. Profiled with immunoSEQ multiplex PCR; TCRdb holds only in-frame clones, not every one. Of tens of thousands of clones in the sample, more than 80% were seen once. The sample was peripheral blood. The receptors were sampled from an elderly man with acute or convalescent COVID-19.

V gene TRBV18 combines with J gene TRBJ2-7, with D perhaps matching TRBD1 (6 bases). The germline gives CDR1 KGHSH, CDR2 LQKENI. V dropped 1 base and J dropped 3 bases, with 10 bases sitting between them. The CDR3 spans 14 residues. The CDR3 sequence: CASSPRQDHYEQYF. CDR3 coding DNA: TGTGCCAGCTCACCACGACAGGACCACTACGAGCAGTACTTC.

About this clone itself: One end of the junction varies from germline; a read error may be responsible. This chain links TRBV11-1 with TRBJ2-5; possible D gene TRBD2, 5 bases. The CDR3 has 15 residues. CDR1 SGHAT and CDR2 FQDESV come from the germline V gene (reference sequence). CDR3 nucleotides: TGTGCCAGCAGCGCCCCCACCGGGGTTGAAGAGTCCCAGTACTTC. Its translation is CASSAPTGVEESQYF. Based on the CDR3 plus reference TRBV11-1 and TRBJ2-5, the full variable domain is EAEVAQSPRYKITEKSQAVAFWCDPISGHATLYWYRQILGQGPELLVQFQDESVVDDSQLPKDRFSAERLKGVDSTLKIQPAELGDSAMYLCASSAPTGVEESQYFGPGTRLLVL.

This clone has just one count. The V call is TRBV5-1, the J call TRBJ2-7, with TRBD2 as a possible D gene (5 bases). The V and J ends lost 5 bases and 2 bases respectively, with 14 bases between them. The germline V gene has CDR1 SGHRS and CDR2 YFSETQ. This CDR3 is built from 14 residues. The CDR3 sequence: CASRSGGGAYEQYF. The CDR3 coding sequence is TGCGCCAGCAGAAGTGGCGGAGGAGCCTACGAGCAGTACTTC.

The chain has TRBV5-1 and TRBJ2-3, with a possible D match to TRBD2 (6 bases). The CDR3 totals 15 residues. V was pared by 0 bases and J by 7 bases, with 15 bases between. CDR1 and CDR2 from the germline V gene are SGHRS and YFSETQ. The CDR3 here is CASSLDSASANTQYF. In nucleotides, the CDR3 is TGCGCCAGCAGCTTGGATTCGGCTAGCGCAAATACGCAGTATTTT.

This chain joins TRBV6-5 and TRBJ2-3, with D possibly matching TRBD2 (5 bases). With 0 bases removed from V and 4 bases from J, the gap between germline ends came to 11 bases. Germline values: CDR1 MNHEY, CDR2 SVGAGI. The CDR3 contains 15 residues. The CDR3 here is CASSYSDFSPDTQYF. The CDR3 DNA reads TGTGCCAGCAGTTACTCGGACTTTTCTCCAGATACGCAGTATTTT.

V usage is TRBV19 and J usage is TRBJ2-4, with TRBD1 identical over 9 bases. Unmatched junction bases numbered 8, after V lost 5 bases and J lost 3 bases. The CDR3 is 16 residues long. The V gene's germline CDR1 is LNHDA and CDR2 SQIVND (reference sequence). The CDR3 sequence is CASSLHRGPGKNIQYF. CDR3 bases: TGTGCCAGTAGTCTACACAGGGGGCCAGGCAAAAACATTCAGTACTTC.

The chain employs TRBV28 and TRBJ1-2; 9 nucleotides line up with TRBD1. Unmatched junction bases numbered 14, after V lost 7 bases and J lost 2 bases. Per germline, CDR1 MDHEN and CDR2 SYDVKM. The CDR3 length is 17 residues. The CDR3 bases are TGTGCCAGCATCTTTATGGGACAGGGTGGATTAAACTATGGCTACACCTTC. Protein: CASIFMGQGGLNYGYTF.

The genes are TRBV10-3 and TRBJ1-2; TRBD1 aligns across 7 bases. Unmatched junction bases numbered 0, after V lost 6 bases and J lost 2 bases. The CDR3 is 12 residues long. The germline V gene encodes CDR1 ENHRY and CDR2 SYGVKD. The CDR3 loop reads CAIRQGNYGYTF. The CDR3 DNA reads as TGTGCCATCAGACAGGGGAACTATGGCTACACCTTC.

This clone appeared a few times. This chain links TRBV11-2 with TRBJ2-7; 9 bases fit TRBD2. After removal of 5 bases from V and 3 bases from J, the junction contained 8 bases not matched to a gene. This CDR3 contains 15 residues. Germline V CDR1 and CDR2: SGHAT, FQNNGV. CDR3 in amino acids: CASSPRTSAIYEQYF. As DNA, the CDR3 is TGTGCCAGCAGCCCCAGGACTAGCGCAATCTACGAGCAGTACTTC.

The J gene is TRBJ1-4, the V gene TRBV10-2; possible D gene TRBD1, 5 bases. The germline V and J ends were trimmed by 4 bases and 7 bases, with 19 bases remaining between them. The CDR3 runs 16 residues. Looked up from germline, CDR1 is WSHSY and CDR2 is SAAADI. CDR3 sequence: CASSGSSREGSEKLFF. CDR3 sequence (DNA): TGCGCCAGCAGTGGTTCCTCCAGGGAGGGTAGTGAAAAACTGTTTTTT.

The chain uses TRBV5-6 and TRBJ2-2, with TRBD2 identical over 12 bases. This CDR3 is built from 18 residues. From germline, CDR1 is SGHDT and CDR2 YYEEEE. V lost 4 bases to trimming and J lost 5 bases; unmatched junction nucleotides: 12. In DNA, the CDR3 is TGTGCCAGCAGCACCCAGACTAGCGGGAGTGAGTATACCGGGGAGCTGTTTTTT. Translation gives CASSTQTSGSEYTGELFF.

The chain carries TRBV9 and TRBJ2-3; 7 bases are a match to TRBD1. The V and J ends lost 2 bases and 6 bases, in that order; junction bases with no gene match: 6. CDR3 length equals 14 residues. Germline lookup yields CDR1 SGDLS and CDR2 YYNGEE. In nucleotides, the CDR3 is TGTGCCAGCAGCGTCCTGACAGGGATGGATACGCAGTATTTT. It encodes CASSVLTGMDTQYF.

The chain is built from TRBV5-1 and TRBJ2-2; D perhaps matches TRBD1 (6 bases). Trimming took 4 bases from V and 2 from J, leaving 18 bases between them. This CDR3 is 17 amino acids long. Germline CDR1 is SGHRS and CDR2 is YFSETQ. The CDR3 region is CASSPQTGTKNTGELFF. In DNA, the CDR3 is TGCGCCAGCAGCCCTCAAACCGGGACAAAAAACACCGGGGAGCTGTTTTTT. Full variable domain (outside the CDR3, taken from reference TRBV5-1 and TRBJ2-2): KAGVTQTPRYLIKTRGQQVTLSCSPISGHRSVSWYQQTPGQGLQFLFEYFSETQRNKGNFPGRFSGRQFSNSRSEMNVSTLELGDSALYLCASSPQTGTKNTGELFFGEGSRLTVL.

The CDR3 DNA follows: TGTGCCAGCTCACCCTATACAGCCAATGAGCAGTTCTTC. Amino acids: CASSPYTANEQFF. The rearrangement joins TRBV18 to TRBJ2-1; unclear D gene. The germline V and J ends were trimmed by 3 bases and 6 bases, with 9 bases remaining between them. There are 13 residues in the CDR3. The germline V gene has CDR1 KGHSH and CDR2 LQKENI. Looking up the rest from reference TRBV18 and TRBJ2-1 gives the full variable domain: NAGVMQNPRHLVRRRGQEARLRCSPMKGHSHVYWYRQLPEEGLKFMVYLQKENIIDESGMPKERFSAEFPKEGPSILRIQQVVRGDSAAYFCASSPYTANEQFFGPGTRLTVL.

This chain uses TRBV19 with TRBJ2-7; TRBD2 is a possible D gene (5 bases). The germline V and J ends were trimmed by 6 bases and 0 bases, with 15 bases remaining between them. The CDR3 is 15 amino acids. Germline CDR1 LNHDA, CDR2 SQIVND (reference sequence). The DNA of the CDR3 is TGTGCCAGTAGGGCGGGCACCCTCTCCTCCTACGAGCAGTACTTC. It translates to CASRAGTLSSYEQYF.

The rearrangement joins TRBV5-1 to TRBJ2-5; a possible D gene is TRBD1 (6 bases). V dropped 0 bases and J dropped 5 bases, with 17 bases sitting between them. The CDR3 sequence is 16 residues long. The V gene's germline CDR1 is SGHRS and CDR2 YFSETQ. The CDR3 sequence: CASSLGLQGQGETQYF. The CDR3 nucleotides are TGCGCCAGCAGCTTGGGCCTCCAGGGGCAGGGGGAGACCCAGTACTTC.

This chain uses TRBV5-6 with TRBJ1-1; TRBD1 aligns across 8 bases. Per the germline V gene, CDR1 is SGHDT and CDR2 is YYEEEE. Trimming cost V 4 bases and J 11 bases; bases outside gene matches: 10. This CDR3 contains 13 residues. Written as DNA, the CDR3 is TGTGCCAGCAGCCAGGGACAGGCGGGATGGGCTTTCTTT. This gives the protein CASSQGQAGWAFF.

This clone was seen only once. The chain uses TRBV5-4 and TRBJ1-1, with 8 positions matching TRBD1. The J segment lost 4 bases and the V segment lost 0 bases, leaving 8 bases of the junction unmatched. The CDR3 extends over 16 amino acids. Germline CDR1 and CDR2: SGHNT and YYREEE (reference sequence). The CDR3 region has the DNA TGTGCCAGCAGCTTGGGGCAGGGGGCTCCGAGCACTGAAGCTTTCTTT. Protein: CASSLGQGAPSTEAFF.

The V call is TRBV21-1, the J call TRBJ2-7; the table calls TRBD2, which could not be checked here. TRBV21-1 counts as a pseudogene. This CDR3 region has 16 residues. This CDR3 reads CASSKYAMSPSYEQYF. The CDR3 nucleotides are TGTGCCAGCAGCAAATACGCGATGTCCCCCTCCTACGAGCAGTACTTC.

The chain joins TRBV19 to TRBJ1-5; weak D call: TRBD1 (5 bases). CDR1 LNHDA and CDR2 SQIVND come from the germline V gene (reference sequence). Between the trimmed V and J ends, which lost 5 bases and 5 bases, there was a span of 10 bases. The CDR3 runs 13 residues. CDR3 DNA sequence: TGTGCCAGTAGTGCAGGGTTGGATCAGCCCCAGCATTTT. Its translation: CASSAGLDQPQHF.

The chain links TRBV5-1 to TRBJ1-2; D is ambiguous. Germline lookup yields CDR1 SGHRS and CDR2 YFSETQ. There are 12 residues in the CDR3. Deletions cut 4 bases from V and 4 bases from J, with 8 bases between. For the CDR3, the DNA is TGCGCCAGCAGCCTAGCAGGCTATGGCTACACCTTC. Encoded protein: CASSLAGYGYTF. The full variable domain, its missing parts supplied by reference TRBV5-1 and TRBJ1-2, is KAGVTQTPRYLIKTRGQQVTLSCSPISGHRSVSWYQQTPGQGLQFLFEYFSETQRNKGNFPGRFSGRQFSNSRSEMNVSTLELGDSALYLCASSLAGYGYTFGSGTRLTVV.

This rearrangement joins TRBV5-4 to TRBJ2-2, with 9 bases that match TRBD2. Losses at the gene ends were 0 bases for V and 0 bases for J; bases not matched to a gene: 9. CDR3 length: 19 residues. Germline assignment: CDR1 SGHNT and CDR2 YYREEE (reference sequence). CDR3 sequence: CASSLAPLAGLPNTGELFF. In nucleotides, the CDR3 is TGTGCCAGCAGCTTGGCCCCTCTAGCGGGGCTACCGAACACCGGGGAGCTGTTTTTT.

This clone has more than one count but fewer than ten. The rearrangement links TRBV15 to TRBJ2-7, with D tentatively TRBD1 (6 bases). Looked up from germline, CDR1 is LNHNV and CDR2 is YYDKDF (reference sequence). The CDR3 has 14 residues. V shed 1 base and J shed 2 bases, with 9 bases lying between them. This CDR3 is CATSRVAGAYEQYF. The CDR3 DNA reads TGTGCCACCAGCAGAGTGGCAGGGGCCTACGAGCAGTACTTC.

The rearrangement links TRBV4-2 to TRBJ2-7; D is possibly TRBD2 (6 bases). V was cut by 4 bases and J by 4 bases, with 14 bases left in between. Germline loops: CDR1 LGHNA, CDR2 YNFKEQ. The CDR3 spans 14 residues. CDR3 sequence: CASSLTRDSYEQYF. CDR3 nucleotides: TGTGCCAGCAGCCTAACAAGGGACTCATACGAGCAGTACTTC.

The CDR3 region is CASSLAGTSASYEQYF. The CDR3 DNA follows: TGTGCCAGCAGCTTAGCCGGGACTAGCGCCTCCTACGAGCAGTACTTC. V is TRBV7-2 and J is TRBJ2-7; 10 bases align to TRBD2. Germline-derived CDR1 and CDR2 are SGHTA and FQGNSA. This CDR3 contains 16 residues. Trimming took 0 bases from V and 0 from J; bases not matched to a gene: 2.

The V gene is TRBV7-9, the J gene TRBJ2-7, with TRBD1 matching over 8 bases. The CDR3 spans 15 residues. The V gene end was trimmed by 4 bases and the J gene end by 1 base; junction bases not matched to a gene: 6. CDR1 and CDR2 from the germline V gene are SEHNR and FQNEAQ (reference sequence). The CDR3 nucleotides read TGTGCCAGCAGCTCGGGACAGGCTCTTTCCTACGAGCAGTACTTC. Amino acids: CASSSGQALSYEQYF.

The J gene is TRBJ2-7, the V gene TRBV28, with 7 bases identical to TRBD1. With V trimmed by 6 bases and J by 4 bases, 6 bases remained unmatched. The length of the CDR3 is 13 residues. Per the germline V gene, CDR1 is MDHEN and CDR2 is SYDVKM. The CDR3, as DNA: TGTGCCAGCAGCTTGGACAGGATATACGAGCAGTACTTC. Translating gives CASSLDRIYEQYF.

J is TRBJ2-5 and V is TRBV2, with D maybe TRBD1 (8 bases). The CDR3 runs 16 residues. CDR1 is SNHLY, CDR2 FYNNEI, per germline. V shed 6 bases and J shed 2 bases, with 19 bases lying between them. The CDR3 DNA is TGTGCCAGCAGCAGGGGGGGCAGGGGGCGACAAGAGACCCAGTACTTC. The encoded protein is CASSRGGRGRQETQYF. The whole variable domain, filled in from reference TRBV2 and TRBJ2-5, reads EPEVTQTPSHQVTQMGQEVILRCVPISNHLYFYWYRQILGQKVEFLVSFYNNEISEKSEIFDDQFSVERPDGSNFTLKIRSTKLEDSAMYFCASSRGGRGRQETQYFGPGTRLLVL.

The chain couples TRBV6-6 to TRBJ2-6; D gene unclear. Germline values: CDR1 MNHNY, CDR2 SVGAGI (reference sequence). The V end lost 6 bases, the J end lost 3 bases, and 6 bases lay between the germline ends. This CDR3 is built from 13 residues. The DNA for the CDR3 is TGTGCCAGCAGCCCGGTTGGGGCCAACGTCCTGACTTTC. Its translation: CASSPVGANVLTF.